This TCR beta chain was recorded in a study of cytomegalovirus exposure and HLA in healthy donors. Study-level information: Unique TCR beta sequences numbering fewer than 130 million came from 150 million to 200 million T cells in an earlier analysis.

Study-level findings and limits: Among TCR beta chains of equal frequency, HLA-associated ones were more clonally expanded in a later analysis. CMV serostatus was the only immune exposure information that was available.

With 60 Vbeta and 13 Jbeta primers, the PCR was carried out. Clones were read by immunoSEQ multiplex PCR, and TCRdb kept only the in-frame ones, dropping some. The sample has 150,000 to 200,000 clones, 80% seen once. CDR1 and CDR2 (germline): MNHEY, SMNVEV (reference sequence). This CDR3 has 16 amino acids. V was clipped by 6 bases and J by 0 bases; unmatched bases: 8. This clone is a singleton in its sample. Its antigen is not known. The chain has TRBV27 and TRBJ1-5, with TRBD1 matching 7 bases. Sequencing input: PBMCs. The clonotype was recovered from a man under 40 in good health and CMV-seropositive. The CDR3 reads CASSNSWDSSNQPQHF. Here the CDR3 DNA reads TGTGCCAGCAGCAACTCTTGGGACAGTAGCAATCAGCCCCAGCATTTT.